This TCR beta chain was sequenced for a study of shared clonotypes between healthy human individuals. On the study more broadly: Researchers assigned three CD4 naive, three CD4 memory, two CD8 naive and one CD8 memory plate to each donor.

Data came from immunoSEQ multiplex PCR; TCRdb stores just in-frame clones and leaves some out. This table holds roughly 1,800,000 clones, about 95% found once. Naive CD8 cells lacked CD45RO and underwent positive selection for CCR7, leaving out terminally differentiated effector memory CD45RA+ cells. Each donor was a Caucasian adult residing in Nashville, Tennessee. Findings and caveats of the study: A few donors showed sharing of approximately 5% of naive CD4 clonotypes.

For this clone: Its specificity is unknown.

Sequencing was performed on naive CD8+ T cells sorted from blood. The receptor's source is a man younger than 30 in good health.

The CDR3 sequence: CATSASGGGYQPQHF. CDR3 bases: TGTGCCACCAGCGCCTCTGGGGGAGGTTATCAGCCCCAGCATTTT. This chain uses TRBV15 with TRBJ1-5; tentatively, D is TRBD1 (5 bases). Trimming stripped 5 bases from V and 5 bases from J, with 16 bases between. The CDR3 consists of 15 residues. Germline loops: CDR1 LNHNV, CDR2 YYDKDF (reference sequence).